A selection of T cell receptor beta chains follows, all from one sample in a study of T-cell memory formation after mild COVID-19. TCRdb re-called the 5' RACE reads with MiXCR, one entry per CDR3 protein. This table holds roughly 620,000 distinct CDR3 sequences, around 17% found once. The sequencing input was PBMCs or a T cell subset sorted from them (not recorded which). The receptors originated from an adult woman who had mild COVID-19 (a few samples of this study predate the infection). Cell type and time point are not known. Both conserved end residues are part of each CDR3. The order of the fields is J gene, D gene, V gene, clone size, CDR3 protein, CDR3 DNA. The D gene is left open where the match is weak. Clone sizes are given selectively: once, few, many, or a class where the clone is expanded.

TRBJ2-1	NA	TRBV29-1	few	CSGLWGAGEQFF	TGCAGCGGCCTATGGGGGGCCGGCGAGCAGTTCTTC
TRBJ2-1	TRBD2	TRBV11-2	few	CASSFSAGGRNEQFF	TGTGCCAGCAGCTTCTCAGCGGGGGGGCGGAATGAGCAGTTCTTC
TRBJ2-1	NA	TRBV12-3/TRBV12-4	NA	CASSLGTPSSYNEQFF	TGTGCCAGCAGTTTGGGGACACCGAGCTCCTACAATGAGCAGTTCTTC
TRBJ1-2	NA	TRBV3-1	few	CASSQGEGRRNYGYTF	TGTGCCAGCAGCCAAGGCGAAGGGAGAAGGAACTATGGCTACACCTTC
TRBJ2-1	TRBD2	TRBV7-3	NA	CASSPITGTVSGTSGRTSRGVEFF	TGTGCCAGCAGCCCCATTACCGGGACGGTCTCCGGGACTAGCGGGAGGACTTCCCGGGGAGTCGAGTTCTTC
TRBJ2-1	NA	TRBV20-1	NA	CSATQEWDNEQFF	TGCAGTGCTACCCAGGAGTGGGACAATGAGCAGTTCTTC
TRBJ2-7	TRBD2	TRBV7-2	NA	CASSLGLAGARYF	TGTGCCAGCAGCTTAGGCCTAGCGGGGGCCCGGTACTTC
TRBJ2-3	TRBD1	TRBV12-3/TRBV12-4	few	CASSLPTGADTQYF	TGTGCCAGCAGTTTACCGACAGGGGCAGATACGCAGTATTTT
TRBJ2-2	NA	TRBV27	NA	CASRPGGSYTGELFF	TGTGCCAGCCGGCCGGGGGGCAGCTACACCGGGGAGCTGTTTTTT
TRBJ2-5	TRBD2	TRBV20-1	NA	CSGLAGKETQYF	TGCAGTGGACTAGCGGGAAAAGAGACCCAGTACTTC
TRBJ1-2	TRBD1	TRBV5-1	NA	CASSLTGALGYTF	TGCGCCAGCAGTTTAACAGGGGCCCTCGGCTACACCTTC
TRBJ2-7	TRBD2	TRBV20-1	NA	CSASPSGPSYEQYF	TGCAGTGCTAGTCCTAGCGGCCCCTCCTACGAGCAGTACTTC
TRBJ2-7	TRBD2	TRBV7-3	few	CASSLMVAGEQYF	TGTGCCAGCAGCTTAATGGTAGCGGGGGAGCAGTACTTC
TRBJ1-5	TRBD1	TRBV7-2	NA	CASSLGTGTRNQPQHF	TGTGCCAGCAGCTTAGGGACAGGGACCCGGAATCAGCCCCAGCATTTT
TRBJ2-1	TRBD2	TRBV12-3/TRBV12-4	many	CASSKKLMGLAGYEQFF	TGTGCCAGCAGCAAAAAACTAATGGGACTAGCGGGATATGAGCAGTTCTTC
TRBJ1-4	NA	TRBV25-1	few	CASSDRRGWDEKLFF	TGTGCCAGCAGTGACCGTCGTGGCTGGGATGAAAAACTGTTTTTT
TRBJ2-7	TRBD1	TRBV6-6	few	CASSRTGVTYEQYF	TGTGCCAGCAGTCGGACAGGGGTCACCTACGAGCAGTACTTC
TRBJ1-1	NA	TRBV6-1	few	CASSLRQVMNTEAFF	TGTGCCAGCAGTCTCCGACAGGTTATGAACACTGAAGCTTTCTTT
TRBJ2-3	TRBD2	TRBV4-3	few	CASSKGSAGTSPDTQYF	TGCGCCAGCAGCAAGGGGTCTGCCGGGACTAGCCCAGATACGCAGTATTTT
TRBJ1-2	NA	TRBV6-1	NA	CASSRTEDYGYTF	TGTGCCAGCAGCAGGACAGAGGACTATGGCTACACCTTC
TRBJ2-1	TRBD1	TRBV4-3	NA	CASSQHRWTGDHNEQFF	TGCGCCAGCAGCCAACACAGATGGACAGGGGACCACAATGAGCAGTTCTTC
TRBJ2-7	TRBD2	TRBV24-1	few	CATSDPGTNPGEQYF	TGTGCCACCAGTGATCCCGGGACTAATCCTGGCGAGCAGTACTTC
TRBJ1-1	NA	TRBV18	NA	CASSPADTPEAFF	TGTGCCAGCTCACCCGCCGATACCCCTGAAGCTTTCTTT
TRBJ1-1	NA	TRBV20-1	NA	CSARRSDKGDTEAFF	TGCAGTGCTAGAAGGTCGGACAAGGGGGACACTGAAGCTTTCTTT
TRBJ2-1	NA	TRBV9	few	CASSVGLGGYNEQFF	TGTGCCAGCAGCGTAGGACTAGGGGGCTACAATGAGCAGTTCTTC
TRBJ1-1	TRBD1	TRBV5-1	NA	CASAFQGDTEAFF	TGCGCCAGCGCCTTTCAGGGGGACACTGAAGCTTTCTTT
TRBJ1-4	TRBD1	TRBV6-6	NA	CASSVTGTGGFGLFF	TGTGCCAGCAGTGTGACCGGGACAGGGGGCTTCGGGCTGTTTTTT
TRBJ2-1	NA	TRBV7-8	NA	CASSLEASATHNEQFF	TGTGCCAGCAGCTTAGAGGCCAGCGCAACCCACAATGAGCAGTTCTTC
TRBJ1-1	NA	TRBV6-2/TRBV6-3	few	CASSQGQGKAFF	TGTGCCAGCAGCCAGGGACAAGGGAAAGCTTTCTTT
TRBJ2-7	NA	TRBV4-1	few	CASSQTGTSVYEQYF	TGCGCCAGCAGCCAAACCGGGACATCAGTTTACGAGCAGTACTTC
TRBJ2-1	TRBD2	TRBV6-5	few	CASSLTSGRFNEQFF	TGTGCCAGCAGCCTAACTAGCGGGAGGTTTAATGAGCAGTTCTTC
TRBJ2-1	NA	TRBV24-1	NA	CATSDLEGGPHEQFF	TGTGCCACCAGTGATTTGGAGGGGGGGCCCCATGAGCAGTTCTTC
TRBJ2-2	TRBD2	TRBV5-6	NA	CASSASSGGAGELFF	TGTGCCAGCAGCGCGTCTAGCGGGGGGGCCGGGGAGCTGTTTTTT